These 2 T cell receptor beta chains share one sample of origin, sequenced in a study of shared clonotypes between healthy human individuals. Generated by immunoSEQ multiplex PCR, the TCRdb table keeps only in-frame clones and is missing some. Seen here are around 1.5 million clones, approximately 98% observed once, and the top ten hold around 0.47%. The material sequenced was naive CD4+ T cells sorted from blood. Subset given: CD45RA+ positively selected. Receptors were obtained from a man aged 30 to 39 in good health.

To note about this clone: Other DNA sequences within the sample encode an identical CDR3. The rearrangement joins TRBV6-5 to TRBJ2-3, with a tentative D call TRBD1 (5 bases). This CDR3 is built from 13 residues. Germline CDR1 is MNHEY and CDR2 is SVGAGI. V was shortened by 2 bases and J by 6 bases, with 9 bases between the two germline ends. The CDR3 region has the DNA TGTGCCAGCAGTTACAGGGGTCGGGATACGCAGTATTTT. It specifies CASSYRGRDTQYF.

CDR3 loop: CASSPVGPSTDTQYF. CDR3 in DNA: TGTGCCAGTTCTCCCGTGGGACCTAGCACAGATACGCAGTATTTT. V is TRBV19 and J is TRBJ2-3; D may match TRBD1 or TRBD2 (5 bases each). Germline CDR1 LNHDA, CDR2 SQIVND (reference sequence). With 8 bases removed from V and 0 bases from J, the gap between germline ends came to 15 bases. This CDR3 contains 15 residues. The full variable domain, in which reference TRBV19 and TRBJ2-3 provide the parts outside the CDR3, is DGGITQSPKYLFRKEGQNVTLSCEQNLNHDAMYWYRQDPGQGLRLIYYSQIVNDFQKGDIAEGYSVSREKKESFPLTVTSAQKNPTAFYLCASSPVGPSTDTQYFGPGTRLTVL.